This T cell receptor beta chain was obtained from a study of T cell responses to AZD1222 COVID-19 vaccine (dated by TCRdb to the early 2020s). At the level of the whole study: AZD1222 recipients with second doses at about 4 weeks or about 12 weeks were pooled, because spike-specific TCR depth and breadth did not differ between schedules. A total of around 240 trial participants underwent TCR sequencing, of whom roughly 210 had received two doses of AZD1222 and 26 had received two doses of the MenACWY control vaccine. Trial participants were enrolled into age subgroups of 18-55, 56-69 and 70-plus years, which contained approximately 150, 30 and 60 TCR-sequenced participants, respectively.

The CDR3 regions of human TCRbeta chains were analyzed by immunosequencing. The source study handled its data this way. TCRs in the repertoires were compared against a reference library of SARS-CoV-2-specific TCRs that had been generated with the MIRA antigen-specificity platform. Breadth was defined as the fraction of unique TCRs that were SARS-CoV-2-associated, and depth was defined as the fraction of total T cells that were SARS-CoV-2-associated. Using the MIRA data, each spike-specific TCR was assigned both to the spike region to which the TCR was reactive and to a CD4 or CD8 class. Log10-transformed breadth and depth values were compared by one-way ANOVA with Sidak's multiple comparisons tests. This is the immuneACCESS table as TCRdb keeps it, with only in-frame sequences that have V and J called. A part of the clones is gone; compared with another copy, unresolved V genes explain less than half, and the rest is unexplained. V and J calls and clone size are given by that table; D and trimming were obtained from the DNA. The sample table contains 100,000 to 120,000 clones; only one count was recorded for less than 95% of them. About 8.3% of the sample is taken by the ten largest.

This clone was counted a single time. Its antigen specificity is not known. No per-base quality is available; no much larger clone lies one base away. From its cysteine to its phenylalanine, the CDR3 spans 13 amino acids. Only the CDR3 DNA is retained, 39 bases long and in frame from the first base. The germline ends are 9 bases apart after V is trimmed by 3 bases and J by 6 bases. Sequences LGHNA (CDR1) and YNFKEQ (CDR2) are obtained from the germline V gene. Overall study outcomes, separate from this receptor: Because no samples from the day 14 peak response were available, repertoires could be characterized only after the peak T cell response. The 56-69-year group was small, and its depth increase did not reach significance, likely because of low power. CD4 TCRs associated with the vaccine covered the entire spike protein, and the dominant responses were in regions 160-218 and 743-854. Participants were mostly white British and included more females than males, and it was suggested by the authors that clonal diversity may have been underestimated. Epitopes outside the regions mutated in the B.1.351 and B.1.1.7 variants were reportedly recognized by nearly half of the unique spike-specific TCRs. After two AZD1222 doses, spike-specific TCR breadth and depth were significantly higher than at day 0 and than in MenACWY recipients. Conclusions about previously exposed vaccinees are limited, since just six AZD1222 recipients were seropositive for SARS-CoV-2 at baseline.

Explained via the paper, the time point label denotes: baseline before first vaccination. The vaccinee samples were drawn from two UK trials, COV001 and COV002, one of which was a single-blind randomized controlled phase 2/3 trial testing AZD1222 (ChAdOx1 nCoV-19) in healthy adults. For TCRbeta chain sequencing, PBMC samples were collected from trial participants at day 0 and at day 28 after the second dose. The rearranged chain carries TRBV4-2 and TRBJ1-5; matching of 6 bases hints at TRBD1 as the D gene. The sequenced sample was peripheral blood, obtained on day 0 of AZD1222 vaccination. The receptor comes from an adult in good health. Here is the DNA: TGTGCCAGCAGCCAGGGGGCGGGTCAGCCCCAGCATTTT. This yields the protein CASSQGAGQPQHF.